The 8 T cell receptor beta chains listed next were all sequenced from one sample in a study of cytomegalovirus exposure and HLA in healthy donors. Use of 60 Vbeta and 13 Jbeta primers characterized the PCR. Profiling relied on immunoSEQ multiplex PCR, and the TCRdb table lists in-frame clones only, not all of them. This sample yields roughly 160,000 clones, of which approximately 78% are seen a single time; 2% to 3% belongs to the top ten. Sequenced material: PBMCs. The source is a male donor in good health and CMV-seronegative.

The chain combines TRBV19 with TRBJ1-5; 9 nucleotides match TRBD1. Germline-derived CDR1 and CDR2 are LNHDA and SQIVND (reference sequence). This CDR3 region has 16 residues. Germline trimming cut 2 bases from V and 1 base from J; bases unmatched to any gene: 3. The CDR3 DNA reads TGTGCCAGTAGTATAAACAGGGGGCTGAGCAATCAGCCCCAGCATTTT. Encoded protein: CASSINRGLSNQPQHF.

The J gene is TRBJ1-6, the V gene TRBV6-6; 9 bases fit TRBD1. Losses at the gene ends were 5 bases for V and 4 bases for J; bases not matched to a gene: 6. Germline values: CDR1 MNHNY, CDR2 SVGAGI (reference sequence). The length of the CDR3 is 16 residues. This CDR3 reads CASSSRDRDYNSPLHF. The DNA for the CDR3 is TGTGCCAGCAGTAGCCGGGACAGGGATTATAATTCACCCCTCCACTTT.

This sequence joins TRBV6-1 and TRBJ2-5, with D tentatively TRBD2 (5 bases). The CDR3 contains 15 residues. The germline gives CDR1 MNHNS, CDR2 SASEGT. V lost 7 bases and J 0 bases, leaving 15 bases between the germline ends. The DNA for the CDR3 is TGTGCCAGCACTCTGAATACGGGGTACCAAGAGACCCAGTACTTC. Protein product: CASTLNTGYQETQYF.

With respect to this clone: The junction departs from germline at one end; a sequencing error may be responsible. This rearrangement joins TRBV7-9 to TRBJ2-5; D gene unclear. The CDR3 length is 12 residues. Germline-derived CDR1 and CDR2 are SEHNR and FQNEAQ (reference sequence). The CDR3 DNA sequence: TGTTCCAGCAGCTTAGTGGGCGAGACCCAGTACTTC. This translates into CSSSLVGETQYF.

This sequence joins TRBV15 and TRBJ2-6; D is perhaps TRBD1 (8 bases). This CDR3 is built from 16 residues. With 5 bases removed from V and 4 bases from J, the gap between germline ends came to 15 bases. CDR1 and CDR2 (germline): LNHNV, YYDKDF (reference sequence). DNA of the CDR3: TGTGCCACCAGCTGGACAGGGACTATGGGGGCCAACGTCCTGACTTTC. Translating it yields CATSWTGTMGANVLTF.

This clone was seen once. The rearrangement uses TRBV5-1 and TRBJ1-6, with D possibly being TRBD1 (6 bases). Germline V lookup: CDR1 SGHRS, CDR2 YFSETQ. The CDR3 sequence is 15 residues long. Trimming cost V 4 bases and J 7 bases, with 15 bases left between them. The CDR3 sequence: CASSPSGGGNSPLHF. The CDR3 DNA reads TGCGCCAGCAGCCCTAGTGGGGGCGGGAATTCACCCCTCCACTTT.

The rearrangement uses TRBV19 and TRBJ1-2; TRBD1 is a possible D gene (6 bases). The germline gives CDR1 LNHDA, CDR2 SQIVND (reference sequence). Trimming stripped 10 bases from V and 8 bases from J, with 17 bases between. The CDR3 extends over 12 amino acids. The CDR3 nucleotides read TGTGCCACCAATAACAGGGTCTACGGCTACACCTTC. It codes for CATNNRVYGYTF.

This rearrangement joins TRBV6-5 to TRBJ2-3; D uncertain. Trimming stripped 1 base from V and 0 bases from J, with 11 bases between. The CDR3 runs to 16 residues. Germline V gene lookup returns CDR1 MNHEY and CDR2 SVGAGI. The CDR3 sequence is CASSYFRRSSTDTQYF. CDR3 nucleotides: TGTGCCAGCAGTTACTTTCGCAGAAGTAGCACAGATACGCAGTATTTT.